This TCR beta chain was obtained from a study of cytomegalovirus exposure and HLA in healthy donors. Points from the study as a whole: Specificity of a few CMV-associated chains for CMV antigens was verified in vitro. In a later analysis, TCR beta V- and J-gene trimming showed a link to a missense DCLRE1C variant.

The CDR3 length is 17 residues. Trimming pared 0 bases from V and 1 base from J, leaving 15 bases between. Germline V gives CDR1 ENHRY, CDR2 SYGVKD. The PCR was carried out with 60 Vbeta primers and 13 Jbeta primers. The data were produced by immunoSEQ multiplex PCR, yet TCRdb's version contains in-frame clones alone and is incomplete. The sample carries about 120,000 clones, approximately 78% recorded once. In this sample, this clone turned up a few times. The antigen remains undetermined. This receptor was taken from a woman aged 40 to 50 in good health and CMV-seropositive. The gene calls are TRBV10-3 and TRBJ1-1, with D perhaps TRBD1 (6 bases). The material sequenced was PBMCs. The CDR3 bases are TGTGCCATCAGTGAGTCGGGCTTGGGCAGGGGGAACACTGAAGCTTTCTTT. Its translation: CAISESGLGRGNTEAFF.